This TCR beta chain was profiled in a study of metastatic and nonmetastatic thyroid tumors. Among the patients, none had received any treatment before thyroid surgery. TCRdb re-called clones from the PCR reads using MiXCR. The data show fewer than 35,000 clones, with less than 30% seen just once and 30% held by the top ten. This clone was counted many times. A much larger clonotype is one base distant, so this may be a read error. This TCR derives from a female donor with papillary thyroid cancer or a benign thyroid nodule (not recorded which). Some clones in this sample may be carry-over from other donors' samples. Source material: blood.

This CDR3 is CASRAGLIPHEQYF. CDR3 nucleotides: TGTGCCAGCAGGGCCGGGCTAATCCCCCACGAGCAGTACTTC. This chain joins TRBV6-1 and TRBJ2-7; D is uncertain. The CDR3 has 14 residues. The germline V gene encodes CDR1 MNHNS and CDR2 SASEGT. V lost 6 bases, J lost 5 bases, and 17 bases lay in between.